The T cell receptor (beta chain) under discussion was sequenced for a study of T-cell memory formation after mild COVID-19. CDR1 SGHTA and CDR2 FQGNSA come from the germline V gene. This CDR3 contains 13 residues. Trimming at V came to 8 bases and at J to 4 bases, leaving 6 bases not matched to a gene. Using its own MiXCR run on the 5' RACE reads, TCRdb lists one record per CDR3 protein. The sample lists about 140,000 distinct CDR3 sequences; around 15% were seen once. V usage is TRBV7-2 and J usage is TRBJ1-1; the match to TRBD1 covers 8 bases. The sequence derives from an adult woman who had mild COVID-19 (a few samples of this study predate the infection). Cell type and time point are not known. The sample was PBMCs or a T cell subset sorted from them (not recorded which). DNA for the CDR3: TGTGCCAGCCTCCAGGGGGCGAGCACTGAAGCTTTCTTT. Amino acids: CASLQGASTEAFF.